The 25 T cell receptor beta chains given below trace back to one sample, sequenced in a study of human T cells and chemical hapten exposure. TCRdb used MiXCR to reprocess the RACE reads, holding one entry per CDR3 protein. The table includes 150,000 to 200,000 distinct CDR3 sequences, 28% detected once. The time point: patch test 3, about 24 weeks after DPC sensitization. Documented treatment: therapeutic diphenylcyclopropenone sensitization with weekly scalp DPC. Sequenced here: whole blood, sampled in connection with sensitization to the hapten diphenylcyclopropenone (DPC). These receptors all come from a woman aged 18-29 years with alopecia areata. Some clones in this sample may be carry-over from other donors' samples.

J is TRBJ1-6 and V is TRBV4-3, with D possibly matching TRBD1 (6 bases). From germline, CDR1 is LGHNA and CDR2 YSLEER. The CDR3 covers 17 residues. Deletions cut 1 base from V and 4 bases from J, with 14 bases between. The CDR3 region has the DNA TGCGCCAGCAGCCAAGCGACAGGATCAGGATATAATTCACCCCTCCACTTT. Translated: CASSQATGSGYNSPLHF.

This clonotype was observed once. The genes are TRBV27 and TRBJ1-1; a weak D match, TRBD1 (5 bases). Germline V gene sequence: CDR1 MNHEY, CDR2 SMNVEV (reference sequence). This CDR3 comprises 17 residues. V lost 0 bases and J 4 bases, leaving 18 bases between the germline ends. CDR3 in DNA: TGTGCCAGCAGTTTATCCCCGGGCTGGGGCCTGGGCACTGAAGCTTTCTTT. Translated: CASSLSPGWGLGTEAFF.

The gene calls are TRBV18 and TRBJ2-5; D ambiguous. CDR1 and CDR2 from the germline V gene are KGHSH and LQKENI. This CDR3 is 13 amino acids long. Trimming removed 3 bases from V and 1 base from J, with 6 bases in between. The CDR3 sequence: CASSPILQETQYF. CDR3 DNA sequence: TGTGCCAGCTCACCCATACTCCAAGAGACCCAGTACTTC.

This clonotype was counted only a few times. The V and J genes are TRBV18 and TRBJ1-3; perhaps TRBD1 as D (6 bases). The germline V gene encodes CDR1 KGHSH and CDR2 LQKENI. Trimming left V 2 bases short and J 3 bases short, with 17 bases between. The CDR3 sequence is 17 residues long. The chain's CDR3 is CASSPSRGLMFGNTIYF. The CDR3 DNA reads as TGTGCCAGCTCACCATCCAGGGGCTTGATGTTTGGAAACACCATATATTTT.

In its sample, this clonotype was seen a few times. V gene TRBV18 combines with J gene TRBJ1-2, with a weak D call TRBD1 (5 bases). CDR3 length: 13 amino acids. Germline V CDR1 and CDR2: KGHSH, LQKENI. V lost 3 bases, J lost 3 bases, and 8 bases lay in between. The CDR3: CASSPQTDYGYTF. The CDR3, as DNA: TGTGCCAGCTCACCTCAGACAGACTATGGCTACACCTTC.

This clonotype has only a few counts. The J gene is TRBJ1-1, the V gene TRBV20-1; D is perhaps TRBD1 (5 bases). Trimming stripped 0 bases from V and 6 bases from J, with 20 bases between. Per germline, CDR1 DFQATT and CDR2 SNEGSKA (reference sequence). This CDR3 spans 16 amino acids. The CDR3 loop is CSARDRVKGQNAEAFF. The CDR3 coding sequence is TGCAGTGCTAGAGACAGGGTGAAAGGCCAAAACGCTGAAGCTTTCTTT.

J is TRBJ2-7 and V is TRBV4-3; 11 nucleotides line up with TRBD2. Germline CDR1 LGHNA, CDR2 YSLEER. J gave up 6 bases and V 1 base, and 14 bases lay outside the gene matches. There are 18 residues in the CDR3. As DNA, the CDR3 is TGCGCCAGCAGCCAAGGGCCCGACACTAGCGGGAGTATGTGCGAGCAGTACTTC. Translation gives CASSQGPDTSGSMCEQYF.

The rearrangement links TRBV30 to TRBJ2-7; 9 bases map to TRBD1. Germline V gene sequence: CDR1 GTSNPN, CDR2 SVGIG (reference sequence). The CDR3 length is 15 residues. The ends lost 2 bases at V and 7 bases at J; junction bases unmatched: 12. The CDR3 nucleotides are TGTGCCTGGAGTCCGGGACAGGGCCCAGTGAGGGAGCAGTACTTC. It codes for CAWSPGQGPVREQYF.

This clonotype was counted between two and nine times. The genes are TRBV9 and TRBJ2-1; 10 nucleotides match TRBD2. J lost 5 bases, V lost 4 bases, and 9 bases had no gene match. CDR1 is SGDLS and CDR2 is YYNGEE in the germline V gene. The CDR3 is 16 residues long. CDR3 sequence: CASSLPRTSGHNEQFF. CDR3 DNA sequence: TGTGCCAGCAGCCTCCCCCGGACTAGCGGCCACAATGAGCAGTTCTTC.

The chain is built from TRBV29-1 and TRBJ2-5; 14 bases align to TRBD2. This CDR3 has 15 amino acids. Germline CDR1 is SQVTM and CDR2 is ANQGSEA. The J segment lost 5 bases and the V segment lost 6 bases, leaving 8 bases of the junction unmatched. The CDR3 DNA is TGCAGCGTAGCCCCCGGGACTAGCGGGAGTGAGACCCAGTACTTC. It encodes CSVAPGTSGSETQYF.

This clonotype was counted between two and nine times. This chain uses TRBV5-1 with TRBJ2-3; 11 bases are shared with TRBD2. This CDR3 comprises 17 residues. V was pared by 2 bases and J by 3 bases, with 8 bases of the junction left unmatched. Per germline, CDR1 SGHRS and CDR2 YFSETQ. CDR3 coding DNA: TGCGCCAGCAGCTTTACTAGCGGGAGAGGAACGACAGATACGCAGTATTTT. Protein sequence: CASSFTSGRGTTDTQYF.

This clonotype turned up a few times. The CDR3 DNA reads TGTGCCAGCAGCTTTACGAGCGGGAGCACAGATACGCAGTATTTT. As protein: CASSFTSGSTDTQYF. The V gene is TRBV11-2, the J gene TRBJ2-3, with a possible D match to TRBD2 (6 bases). In germline, CDR1 is SGHAT, CDR2 FQNNGV. Trimming left V 3 bases short and J 0 bases short, with 10 bases between. The CDR3 covers 15 residues.

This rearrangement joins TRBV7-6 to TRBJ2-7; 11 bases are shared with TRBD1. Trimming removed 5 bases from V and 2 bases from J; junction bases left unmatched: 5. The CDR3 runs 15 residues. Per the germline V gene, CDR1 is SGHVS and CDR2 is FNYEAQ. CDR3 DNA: TGTGCCAGCAGCCCCCGGGGACAGGGGGCCTACGAGCAGTACTTC. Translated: CASSPRGQGAYEQYF.

Written as DNA, the CDR3 is TGTGCCAGCTTCGGGAGGAGCTTTAGGCAGACCCAGTACTTC. Protein: CASFGRSFRQTQYF. The rearrangement links TRBV21-1 to TRBJ2-5; TRBD2 reflects the table's D call only, with no check against the DNA. TRBV21-1 is a pseudogene segment. This CDR3 contains 14 residues.

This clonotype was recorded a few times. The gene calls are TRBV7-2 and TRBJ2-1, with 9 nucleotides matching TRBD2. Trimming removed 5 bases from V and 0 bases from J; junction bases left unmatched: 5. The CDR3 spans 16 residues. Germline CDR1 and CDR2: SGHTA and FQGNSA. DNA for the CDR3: TGTGCCAGCAGCGCCCGTAGCGGGAGCTCCTACAATGAGCAGTTCTTC. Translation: CASSARSGSSYNEQFF.

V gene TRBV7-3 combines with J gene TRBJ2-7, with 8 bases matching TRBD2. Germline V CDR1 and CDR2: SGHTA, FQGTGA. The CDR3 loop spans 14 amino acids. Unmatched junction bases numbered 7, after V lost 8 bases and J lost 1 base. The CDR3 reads CASRGGSTSYEQYF. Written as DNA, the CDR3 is TGTGCCAGCCGGGGGGGCAGTACTTCCTACGAGCAGTACTTC.

CDR3 DNA sequence: TGCAGCGTTCGGGCCAGCGGGGAGCTGTTTTTT. This translates into CSVRASGELFF. The V and J genes are TRBV29-1 and TRBJ2-2; D not resolved. The V gene's germline CDR1 is SQVTM and CDR2 ANQGSEA. CDR3 size: 11 residues. Trimming pared 5 bases from V and 7 bases from J, leaving 8 bases between.

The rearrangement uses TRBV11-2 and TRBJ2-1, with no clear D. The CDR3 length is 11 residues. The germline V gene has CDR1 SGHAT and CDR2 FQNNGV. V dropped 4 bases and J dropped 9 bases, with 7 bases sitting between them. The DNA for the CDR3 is TGTGCCAGCAGCTCTGACACTGAGCAGTTCTTC. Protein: CASSSDTEQFF.

This chain's CDR3 is CASSLRGDVYEQYF. Written as DNA, the CDR3 is TGTGCCAGCAGCTTGAGGGGGGACGTCTACGAGCAGTACTTC. The chain couples TRBV7-8 to TRBJ2-7; D possibly matches TRBD1 or TRBD2 (6 bases each). V lost 3 bases and J 3 bases, leaving 12 bases between the germline ends. Germline V lookup: CDR1 SGHVS, CDR2 FQNEAQ. This CDR3 has 14 residues.

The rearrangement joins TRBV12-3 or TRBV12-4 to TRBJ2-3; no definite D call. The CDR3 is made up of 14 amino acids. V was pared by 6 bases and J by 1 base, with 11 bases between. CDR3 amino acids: CASSNSVRTDTQYF. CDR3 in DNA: TGTGCCAGCAGCAACTCGGTCCGCACAGATACGCAGTATTTT.

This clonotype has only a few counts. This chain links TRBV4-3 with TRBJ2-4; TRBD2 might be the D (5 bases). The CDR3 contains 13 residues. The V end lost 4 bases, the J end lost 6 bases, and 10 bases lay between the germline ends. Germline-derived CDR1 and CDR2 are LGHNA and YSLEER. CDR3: CASSRTGRNIQYF. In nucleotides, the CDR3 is TGCGCCAGCAGCCGGACTGGGAGAAACATTCAGTACTTC.

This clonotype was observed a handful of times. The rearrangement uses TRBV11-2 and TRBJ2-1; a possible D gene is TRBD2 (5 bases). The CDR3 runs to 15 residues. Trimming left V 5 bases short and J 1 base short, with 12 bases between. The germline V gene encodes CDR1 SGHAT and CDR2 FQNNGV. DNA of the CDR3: TGTGCCAGCAGCCAGGAGGTACTTTCCTACAATGAGCAGTTCTTC. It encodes CASSQEVLSYNEQFF.

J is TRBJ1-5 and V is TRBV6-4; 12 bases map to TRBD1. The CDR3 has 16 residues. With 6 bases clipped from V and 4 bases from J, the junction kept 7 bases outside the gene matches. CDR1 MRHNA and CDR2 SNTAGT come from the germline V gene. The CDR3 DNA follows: TGTGCCAGCAGCTGGGACAGGGGGCTTGAAAATCAGCCCCAGCATTTT. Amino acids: CASSWDRGLENQPQHF.

This CDR3 reads CASSLRTSGGYTF. In DNA form, the CDR3 reads TGTGCCAGTAGTCTCAGGACGAGTGGTGGCTACACCTTC. The rearrangement uses TRBV19 and TRBJ1-2; no definite D call. This CDR3 region has 13 residues. Germline assignment: CDR1 LNHDA and CDR2 SQIVND (reference sequence). The germline V and J ends were trimmed by 5 bases and 7 bases, with 14 bases remaining between them.

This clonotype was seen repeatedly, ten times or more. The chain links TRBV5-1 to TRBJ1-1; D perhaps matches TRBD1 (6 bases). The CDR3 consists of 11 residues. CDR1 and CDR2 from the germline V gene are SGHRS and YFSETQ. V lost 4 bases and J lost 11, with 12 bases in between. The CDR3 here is CASSDTGIAFF. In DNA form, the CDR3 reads TGCGCCAGCAGCGATACAGGGATCGCTTTCTTT. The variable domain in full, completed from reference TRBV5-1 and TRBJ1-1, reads KAGVTQTPRYLIKTRGQQVTLSCSPISGHRSVSWYQQTPGQGLQFLFEYFSETQRNKGNFPGRFSGRQFSNSRSEMNVSTLELGDSALYLCASSDTGIAFFGQGTRLTVV.